This TCR beta chain came from a study of beta chain features in type 1 diabetes. V gave up 0 bases and J gave up 7 bases, with 7 bases separating them. CDR1 and CDR2 from the germline V gene are PRHDT and FYEKMQ (reference sequence). The length of the CDR3 is 13 residues. Reverse transcribing all isolated RNA meant expressed TCRB transcripts were sequenced. Data came from immunoSEQ multiplex PCR; TCRdb stores just in-frame clones and leaves some out. The sample has 200,000 to 250,000 clones, approximately 11% seen once. Study-wide results and limits: Significant though moderate, a shortening of TCRB CDR3s appeared in all four CD4+ subsets of Type 1 diabetes patients.

In its sample, this clone was seen many times. Antigen unknown. Sequencing input: central memory CD4+ T cells from blood. The clonotype comes from a man younger than 30 in good health. V gene TRBV13 combines with J gene TRBJ1-5, with D unresolved. The CDR3 loop reads CASSLGRGQPQHF. The CDR3 DNA reads as TGTGCCAGCAGCTTAGGAAGAGGGCAGCCCCAGCATTTT. Full variable domain (outside the CDR3, taken from reference TRBV13 and TRBJ1-5): AAGVIQSPRHLIKEKRETATLKCYPIPRHDTVYWYQQGPGQDPQFLISFYEKMQSDKGSIPDRFSAQQFSDYHSELNMSSLELGDSALYFCASSLGRGQPQHFGDGTRLSIL.